The 23 T cell receptor beta chains below were found in one sample sequenced in a study of shared clonotypes between healthy human individuals. Produced via immunoSEQ multiplex PCR; TCRdb's table is partial and in-frame only. The sample shows fewer than 400,000 clones, approximately 74% of them seen only once. The material sequenced was memory CD4+ T cells sorted from blood. The subset: CD45RA-negative fraction. Receptors were obtained from a man between 25 and 39 years old in good health.

The chain is built from TRBV28 and TRBJ1-1, with D possibly matching TRBD1 (5 bases). From germline, CDR1 is MDHEN and CDR2 SYDVKM. This CDR3 is 13 amino acids long. V shed 5 bases and J shed 9 bases, with 16 bases lying between them. The chain's CDR3 is CASSQGVETKAFF. Written as DNA, the CDR3 is TGTGCCAGCAGTCAAGGGGTGGAGACCAAAGCTTTCTTT.

This sequence joins TRBV30 and TRBJ1-1, with 7 nucleotides matching TRBD1. V was clipped by 4 bases and J by 1 base; unmatched bases: 3. The CDR3 is made up of 13 amino acids. Germline CDR1 is GTSNPN and CDR2 is SVGIG (reference sequence). The DNA of the CDR3 is TGTGCCTGGACCCGGGACAGGAACACTGAAGCTTTCTTT. As protein: CAWTRDRNTEAFF.

The chain links TRBV6-5 to TRBJ1-5; D not certain. CDR1 is MNHEY and CDR2 is SVGAGI in the germline V gene. This CDR3 region has 15 residues. Trimming shortened V by 5 bases and J by 3 bases, and 14 bases separated the two germline ends. The CDR3 DNA follows: TGTGCCAGCAGTACCGTGGGGATCGTCAATCAGCCCCAGCATTTT. Translated, it gives CASSTVGIVNQPQHF.

V gene TRBV5-6 combines with J gene TRBJ2-3; 7 nucleotides agree with TRBD1. CDR1 is SGHDT and CDR2 is YYEEEE in the germline V gene. The CDR3 has 18 amino acids. V dropped 3 bases and J dropped 0; count of bases not matched to a gene: 13. Written as DNA, the CDR3 is TGTGCCAGCAGCTCGTTGCGAGAGACAGGGCCTAGCACAGATACGCAGTATTTT. Translating it yields CASSSLRETGPSTDTQYF.

The gene calls are TRBV6-1 and TRBJ1-1; possibly TRBD1 for D (6 bases). V lost 6 bases, J lost 2 bases, and 13 bases lay in between. The CDR3 runs to 14 residues. CDR1 and CDR2 from the germline V gene are MNHNS and SASEGT. The CDR3 sequence: CASRVQGRNTEAFF. The DNA for the CDR3 is TGTGCCAGCAGGGTACAGGGTCGCAACACTGAAGCTTTCTTT.

In the case of this clone: This may stem from a read error, because a much larger clone lies one nucleotide away. This chain joins TRBV7-7 and TRBJ1-1; D is uncertain. Germline V gives CDR1 SSHAT, CDR2 FNYEAQ (reference sequence). The CDR3 covers 13 residues. Trimming removed 1 base from V and 1 base from J, with 4 bases in between. CDR3 in amino acids: CASSLEANTEAFF. CDR3 DNA: TGTGCCAGCAGCTTAGAAGCGAACACTGAAGCTTTCTTT.

This chain connects TRBV29-1 to TRBJ2-1, with 7 bases identical to TRBD1. Germline loops: CDR1 SQVTM, CDR2 ANQGSEA. The CDR3 length is 15 residues. The ends lost 3 bases at V and 1 base at J; junction bases unmatched: 6. The CDR3 nucleotides read TGCAGCGTTGAGAGCGGACAGGCTTCCTACAATGAGCAGTTCTTC. Protein product: CSVESGQASYNEQFF.

The rearrangement links TRBV27 to TRBJ1-2; D is uncertain. The CDR3 spans 13 residues. The ends were cut back, 0 bases at V and 2 bases at J, with 4 bases in the middle. In germline, CDR1 is MNHEY, CDR2 SMNVEV (reference sequence). CDR3 sequence reads: CASSLSGNYGYTF. In nucleotides, the CDR3 is TGTGCCAGCAGTTTATCAGGGAACTATGGCTACACCTTC.

The rearrangement joins TRBV11-2 to TRBJ2-7; 8 nucleotides line up with TRBD1. Germline CDR1 is SGHAT and CDR2 is FQNNGV. This CDR3 contains 14 residues. With V trimmed by 4 bases and J by 2 bases, 4 bases remained unmatched. DNA of the CDR3: TGTGCCAGCAGCTCCCTACAGGGGGCCTACGAGCAGTACTTC. This sequence encodes CASSSLQGAYEQYF.

The rearrangement joins TRBV6-5 to TRBJ1-1; D gene unclear. V was pared by 2 bases and J by 8 bases, with 12 bases between. The germline CDR1 and CDR2 sequences are MNHEY and SVGAGI. The CDR3 length is 13 residues. The CDR3 sequence is CASSYGVLGEAFF. The DNA of the CDR3 is TGTGCCAGCAGTTACGGGGTTCTGGGCGAAGCTTTCTTT.

The chain carries TRBV2 and TRBJ2-3; 14 bases fit TRBD2. The V gene's germline CDR1 is SNHLY and CDR2 FYNNEI. This CDR3 comprises 18 residues. The V and J ends lost 5 bases and 0 bases, in that order; junction bases with no gene match: 7. CDR3 sequence (DNA): TGTGCCAGCAGTATGACTAGCGGGAGGGCCCTGAGCACAGATACGCAGTATTTT. Amino acid sequence: CASSMTSGRALSTDTQYF.

The chain uses TRBV7-2 and TRBJ2-5; D may correspond to TRBD1 or TRBD2 (5 bases each). The V and J ends lost 5 bases and 5 bases respectively, with 15 bases between them. The germline gives CDR1 SGHTA, CDR2 FQGNSA. The CDR3 runs to 14 residues. CDR3 region: CASSPVGTWETQYF. CDR3 coding DNA: TGTGCCAGCAGCCCCGTGGGGACCTGGGAGACCCAGTACTTC.

The gene calls are TRBV29-1 and TRBJ2-1; a weak D match, TRBD1 (5 bases). The CDR3 is 11 amino acids. Trimming removed 3 bases at V and 12 bases at J, with 12 bases between. Per the germline V gene, CDR1 is SQVTM and CDR2 is ANQGSEA. The CDR3 loop reads CSVDKGPGQFF. CDR3 sequence (DNA): TGCAGCGTTGACAAGGGGCCCGGGCAGTTCTTC.

The chain recombines TRBV29-1 with TRBJ2-1; D gene ambiguous. Trimming pared 6 bases from V and 2 bases from J, leaving 11 bases between. Per germline, CDR1 SQVTM and CDR2 ANQGSEA. CDR3 length equals 13 residues. The DNA of the CDR3 is TGCAGCGTCACAAAGATCCCCTACAATGAGCAGTTCTTC. Protein product: CSVTKIPYNEQFF.

V is TRBV5-1 and J is TRBJ2-1; D call uncertain. The CDR3 length is 14 residues. CDR1 is SGHRS, CDR2 YFSETQ, per germline. V was shortened by 5 bases and J by 0 bases, with 9 bases between the two germline ends. The CDR3 DNA reads TGCGCCAGCAGGGCTTCGAGCTCCTACAATGAGCAGTTCTTC. Residues: CASRASSSYNEQFF.

This chain joins TRBV5-1 and TRBJ2-2; the D is unclear. This CDR3 region has 16 residues. Trimming removed 1 base from V and 1 base from J, with 11 bases in between. CDR1 is SGHRS and CDR2 is YFSETQ in the germline V gene. In nucleotides, the CDR3 is TGCGCCAGCAGCTTGTACGGAGCGAAGAACACCGGGGAGCTGTTTTTT. This encodes CASSLYGAKNTGELFF.

The chain recombines TRBV29-1 with TRBJ2-1; 8 positions agree with TRBD1. From germline, CDR1 is SQVTM and CDR2 ANQGSEA. This CDR3 region has 12 residues. The V segment lost 4 bases and the J segment 9 bases; nucleotides outside the gene matches: 5. CDR3 protein: CSVGSGTGEQFF. As DNA, the CDR3 is TGCAGCGTTGGATCCGGGACAGGTGAGCAGTTCTTC.

This clone was observed a single time. The chain employs TRBV27 and TRBJ1-1; no clear D gene. CDR1 is MNHEY and CDR2 is SMNVEV in the germline V gene (reference sequence). The CDR3 covers 15 residues. Deletions cut 3 bases from V and 0 bases from J, with 11 bases between. Written as DNA, the CDR3 is TGTGCCAGCAGTTTTGGTACCGCCCTGAACACTGAAGCTTTCTTT. It codes for CASSFGTALNTEAFF.

The V call is TRBV6-1, the J call TRBJ1-1; D perhaps matches TRBD1 (5 bases). This CDR3 contains 15 residues. V lost 5 bases, J lost 0 bases, and 13 bases lay in between. From germline, CDR1 is MNHNS and CDR2 SASEGT. CDR3 region: CASSPNRLLNTEAFF. CDR3 coding DNA: TGTGCCAGCAGTCCGAACAGGTTACTGAACACTGAAGCTTTCTTT.

The chain uses TRBV5-6 and TRBJ1-4; a possible D gene is TRBD1 (5 bases). Trimming left V 1 base short and J 3 bases short, with 19 bases between. The CDR3 has 18 residues. The germline V gene encodes CDR1 SGHDT and CDR2 YYEEEE. CDR3 sequence: CASSLTRRGRLPNEKLFF. CDR3 DNA: TGTGCCAGCAGCTTGACGAGACGGGGACGTTTGCCTAATGAAAAACTGTTTTTT.

This clone was picked up many times. The gene calls are TRBV2 and TRBJ2-4, with D unresolved. V lost 6 bases, J lost 3 bases, and 12 bases lay in between. This CDR3 spans 14 amino acids. Germline CDR1 reads SNHLY; CDR2 reads FYNNEI. The CDR3 reads CASRETSGKNIQYF. CDR3 DNA sequence: TGTGCCAGCAGGGAGACGAGTGGCAAAAACATTCAGTACTTC.

This clone appeared once. The chain recombines TRBV6-5 with TRBJ2-1; a weak D match, TRBD2 (6 bases). CDR1 is MNHEY, CDR2 SVGAGI, per germline. The CDR3 runs to 15 residues. V lost 5 bases and J 9 bases, leaving 20 bases between the germline ends. The CDR3 DNA follows: TGTGCCAGCAGTATGTCGGGATTACTAGCTCTTGAGCAGTTCTTC. Encoded protein: CASSMSGLLALEQFF.

The rearrangement joins TRBV9 to TRBJ2-4; D gene ambiguous. Germline V CDR1 and CDR2: SGDLS, YYNGEE. This CDR3 comprises 18 residues. V was clipped by 2 bases and J by 0 bases, with 18 bases between them. Here the CDR3 reads CASSVAGIHHLAKNIQYF. For the CDR3, the DNA is TGTGCCAGCAGCGTCGCAGGAATACATCATCTAGCCAAAAACATTCAGTACTTC.